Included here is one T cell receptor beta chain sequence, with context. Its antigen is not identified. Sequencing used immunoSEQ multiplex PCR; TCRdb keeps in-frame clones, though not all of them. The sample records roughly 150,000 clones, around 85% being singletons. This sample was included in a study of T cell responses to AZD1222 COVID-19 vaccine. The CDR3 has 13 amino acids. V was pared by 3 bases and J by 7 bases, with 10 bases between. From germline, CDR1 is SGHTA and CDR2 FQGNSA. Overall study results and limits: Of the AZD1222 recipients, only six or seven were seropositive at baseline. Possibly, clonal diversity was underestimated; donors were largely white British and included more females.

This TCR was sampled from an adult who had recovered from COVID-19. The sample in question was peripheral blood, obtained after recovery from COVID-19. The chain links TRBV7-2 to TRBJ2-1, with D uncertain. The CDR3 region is CASSFPLANEQFF. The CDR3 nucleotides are TGTGCCAGCAGCTTCCCTTTGGCAAATGAGCAGTTCTTC.